This TCR beta chain derives from a study of technical replicates of blood from a handful of donors. Sequencing was performed with immunoSEQ multiplex PCR; in TCRdb, only in-frame clones are kept and a portion is missing. The repertoire holds some 100,000 clones, approximately 96% seen once, with 0.21% in the top ten. The sample consisted of T cells isolated from PBMCs. The sequence was obtained from a human donor in good health.

In DNA form, the CDR3 reads TGTGCCAGCAGCTCTAAGACTTCTAGCACAGATACGCAGTATTTT. It encodes CASSSKTSSTDTQYF. The chain links TRBV5-4 to TRBJ2-3; D is unclear. Trimming took off 3 bases at V and 0 bases at J, with 11 bases between the two ends. The CDR3 has 15 amino acids. Germline CDR1 and CDR2: SGHNT and YYREEE (reference sequence).